These 7 T cell receptor beta chains originate from one sample sequenced in a study of CD8 T cells in ankylosing spondylitis. Study-wide points: Within ankylosing spondylitis blood, a TCR beta motif made up of fewer than ten highly homologous variants appeared to be characteristic.

TCRdb reprocessed the 5' RACE reads via MiXCR and lists one record per CDR3 protein. The sample includes approximately 520,000 distinct CDR3 sequences, roughly 5.3% of them seen just once. No antigens are known for them. The sequenced material came from blood, either unsorted or a sorted T cell fraction (not recorded which). The source is a male donor with ankylosing spondylitis.

This clonotype was recorded at least ten times. The V gene is TRBV7-9, the J gene TRBJ2-7; D perhaps matches TRBD2 (6 bases). The germline V gene encodes CDR1 SEHNR and CDR2 FQNEAQ (reference sequence). Deletions cut 5 bases from V and 0 bases from J, with 14 bases between. The CDR3 totals 15 residues. This CDR3 is CASSPLARGSYEQYF. CDR3 DNA sequence: TGTGCCAGCAGCCCCCTGGCGCGGGGCTCCTACGAGCAGTACTTC.

This clonotype was detected only a few times. The chain combines TRBV7-9 with TRBJ1-5; maybe TRBD1 (6 bases). The CDR3 loop spans 15 amino acids. The germline gives CDR1 SEHNR, CDR2 FQNEAQ (reference sequence). V was clipped by 2 bases and J by 4 bases, with 12 bases between them. The CDR3 region has the DNA TGTGCCAGCAGCTTATCTAGTGGACAGAATCAGCCCCAGCATTTT. It specifies CASSLSSGQNQPQHF.

This clonotype was observed at least ten times. The V gene is TRBV10-3, the J gene TRBJ2-7; the D gene could be TRBD1 or TRBD2 (5 bases each). V dropped 3 bases and J dropped 4 bases, with 16 bases sitting between them. The CDR3 totals 15 residues. In germline, CDR1 is ENHRY, CDR2 SYGVKD. CDR3 nucleotide sequence: TGTGCCATCAGTGACCCAGGGTCGGGGAGTTACGAGCAGTACTTC. Its protein product is CAISDPGSGSYEQYF.

V usage is TRBV4-2 and J usage is TRBJ2-5, with 7 bases identical to TRBD2. CDR1 and CDR2 from the germline V gene are LGHNA and YNFKEQ. The CDR3 is 17 residues long. V lost 0 bases, J lost 3 bases, and 10 bases stayed unmatched. CDR3 protein: CASSQDGWRGGEETQYF. CDR3 bases: TGTGCCAGCAGCCAAGATGGGTGGCGGGGAGGGGAAGAGACCCAGTACTTC.

At least ten counts were recorded for this clonotype. The chain carries TRBV7-9 and TRBJ2-7, with 7 bases identical to TRBD1. Losses at the gene ends were 5 bases for V and 1 base for J; bases not matched to a gene: 11. This CDR3 comprises 16 residues. Germline V gives CDR1 SEHNR, CDR2 FQNEAQ (reference sequence). This chain's CDR3 is CASSPYRDRLSYEQYF. CDR3 in DNA: TGTGCCAGCAGCCCCTACCGGGACAGACTTTCCTACGAGCAGTACTTC.

This clonotype was counted ten times or more. J is TRBJ2-1 and V is TRBV5-6, with TRBD2 identical over 11 bases. After removal of 2 bases from V and 3 bases from J, the junction contained 4 bases not matched to a gene. CDR3 size: 16 residues. From germline, CDR1 is SGHDT and CDR2 YYEEEE. CDR3 region: CASSLASGGNYNEQFF. CDR3 nucleotide sequence: TGTGCCAGCAGCTTAGCTAGCGGGGGGAACTACAATGAGCAGTTCTTC.

This clonotype was observed a few times. The genes are TRBV2 and TRBJ2-2, with 7 bases aligning to TRBD2. CDR3 size: 18 residues. Trimming removed 9 bases from V and 5 bases from J; junction bases left unmatched: 21. In germline, CDR1 is SNHLY, CDR2 FYNNEI. In DNA, the CDR3 is TGTGCCAGTAGAACCGGGAGGCCACAAGGTTCGGTTACCGGGGAGCTGTTTTTT. This translates into CASRTGRPQGSVTGELFF.